The 6 T cell receptor beta chains reported below all come from one sample, sequenced in a study of metastatic and nonmetastatic thyroid tumors. From the PCR reads, TCRdb re-called clones with MiXCR. The table shows 9,000 to 10,000 clones, with roughly 9.7% occurring only once. Each patient went into thyroid surgery without having received any treatment. The sequenced material came from tumor tissue. Receptors were obtained from a female donor with papillary thyroid cancer or a benign thyroid nodule (not recorded which). Some clones in this sample may be carry-over from other donors' samples.

This clone was picked up one time. The CDR3 ends on some other residue instead of the conserved phenylalanine or tryptophan, so this is likely a read error. The genes are TRBV9 and TRBJ1-2; 9 bases map to TRBD1. CDR1 SGDLS and CDR2 YYNGEE come from the germline V gene. This CDR3 has 14 residues. In DNA form, the CDR3 reads TGCGCCAGCAGTCGCCAAGGGGACAGGGATGGCTACACCTCC. Translation gives CASSRQGDRDGYTS.

This clone was counted between two and nine times. The chain links TRBV12-3 or TRBV12-4 to TRBJ2-5; D remains unclear. The CDR3 has 11 amino acids. V was trimmed by 11 bases and J by 9 bases, leaving 16 bases between them. CDR3 sequence: CAGTRRWPQYF. CDR3 DNA: TGTGCCGGCACCCGACGGTGGCCCCAGTACTTC.

The rearrangement uses TRBV5-6 and TRBJ2-2; TRBD2 matches 9 bases. Germline CDR1 and CDR2: SGHDT and YYEEEE. With V trimmed by 3 bases and J by 6 bases, 15 bases remained unmatched. CDR3 length: 18 residues. The CDR3 DNA reads as TGTGCCAGCAGCTCCTACTGGGCCCAGGGACTAGCCGCCGGGGAGCTGTTTTTT. Amino acids: CASSSYWAQGLAAGELFF.

By frequency in the sample, this clone is medium-sized. This sequence joins TRBV6-1 and TRBJ1-1, with a weak D call TRBD1 (5 bases). Looked up from germline, CDR1 is MNHNS and CDR2 is SASEGT. Trimming cost V 6 bases and J 6 bases, with 20 bases left between them. CDR3 length equals 15 residues. This CDR3 is CASRERGRVGPEAFF. CDR3 in DNA: TGTGCCAGCAGAGAAAGGGGCAGGGTGGGGCCTGAAGCTTTCTTT.

This clone was recorded at least ten times. This chain connects TRBV7-9 to TRBJ2-2; TRBD1 agrees at 8 bases. CDR3 length: 15 amino acids. J lost 2 bases, V lost 5 bases, and 4 bases had no gene match. Germline CDR1 reads SEHNR; CDR2 reads FQNEAQ (reference sequence). The CDR3 spells CASSPDRGNTGELFF. The CDR3 region has the DNA TGTGCCAGCAGCCCAGACAGGGGAAACACCGGGGAGCTGTTTTTT.

This clone occurred many times. The sample holds other DNA sequences that translate to the same CDR3. The chain joins TRBV15 to TRBJ1-4, with no clear D. Germline V gene data show CDR1 as LNHNV and CDR2 as YYDKDF (reference sequence). The CDR3 runs to 13 residues. Deletions cut 11 bases from V and 7 bases from J, with 17 bases between. CDR3 coding DNA: TGTGCCTCTACGCGGGGTCTTGGTGAAAAACTGTTTTTT. Its translation: CASTRGLGEKLFF.